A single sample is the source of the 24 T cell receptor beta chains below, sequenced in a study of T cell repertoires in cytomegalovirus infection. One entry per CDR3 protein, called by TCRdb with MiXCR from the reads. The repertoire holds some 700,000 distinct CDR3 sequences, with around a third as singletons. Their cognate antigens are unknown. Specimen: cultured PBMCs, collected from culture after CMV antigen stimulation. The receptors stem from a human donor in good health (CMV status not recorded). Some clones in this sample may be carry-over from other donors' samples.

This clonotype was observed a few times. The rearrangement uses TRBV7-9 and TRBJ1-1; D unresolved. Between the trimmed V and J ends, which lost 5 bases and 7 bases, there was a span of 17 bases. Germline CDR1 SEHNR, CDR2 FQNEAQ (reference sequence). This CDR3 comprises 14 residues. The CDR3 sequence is CASSESPPRSEAFF. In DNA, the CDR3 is TGTGCCAGCAGCGAAAGCCCCCCCAGGAGTGAAGCTTTCTTT.

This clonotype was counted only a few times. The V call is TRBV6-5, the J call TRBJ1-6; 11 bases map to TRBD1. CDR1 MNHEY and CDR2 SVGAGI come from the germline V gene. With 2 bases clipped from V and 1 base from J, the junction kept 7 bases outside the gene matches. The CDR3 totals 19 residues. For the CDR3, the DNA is TGTGCCAGCAGTTACGGAGGACAGGGGGCACGGTCCTATAATTCACCCCTCCACTTT. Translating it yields CASSYGGQGARSYNSPLHF.

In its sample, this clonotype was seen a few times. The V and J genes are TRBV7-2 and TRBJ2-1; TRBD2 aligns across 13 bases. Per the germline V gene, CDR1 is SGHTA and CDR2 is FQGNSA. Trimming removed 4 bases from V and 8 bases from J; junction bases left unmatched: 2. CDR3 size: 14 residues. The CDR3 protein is CASSSGLAGHEQFF. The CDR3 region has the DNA TGTGCCAGCAGCTCGGGACTAGCGGGACATGAGCAGTTCTTC. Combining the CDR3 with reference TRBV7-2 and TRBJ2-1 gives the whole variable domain GAGVSQSPSNKVTEKGKDVELRCDPISGHTALYWYRQSLGQGLEFLIYFQGNSAPDKSGLPSDRFSAERTGGSVSTLTIQRTQQEDSAVYLCASSSGLAGHEQFFGPGTRLTVL.

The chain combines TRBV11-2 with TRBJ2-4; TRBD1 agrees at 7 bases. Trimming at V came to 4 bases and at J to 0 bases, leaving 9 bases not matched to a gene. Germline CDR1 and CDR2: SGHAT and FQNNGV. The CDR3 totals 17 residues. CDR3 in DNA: TGTGCCAGCAGCTCCCCAACAGGGGTACTAGCCAAAAACATTCAGTACTTC. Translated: CASSSPTGVLAKNIQYF.

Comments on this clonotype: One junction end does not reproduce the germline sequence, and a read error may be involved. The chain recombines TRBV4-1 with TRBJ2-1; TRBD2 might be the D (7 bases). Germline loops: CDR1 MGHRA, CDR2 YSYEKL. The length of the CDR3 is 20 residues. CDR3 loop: CASSQGGVLGYPSSYNEQFF. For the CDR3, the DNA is TGTGCCAGCAGCCAAGGGGGGGTACTGGGGTACCCGAGCTCCTACAATGAGCAGTTCTTC.

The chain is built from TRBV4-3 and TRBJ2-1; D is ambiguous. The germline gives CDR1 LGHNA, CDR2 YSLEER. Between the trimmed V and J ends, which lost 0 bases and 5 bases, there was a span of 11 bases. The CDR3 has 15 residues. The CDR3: CASSQDDGGNNEQFF. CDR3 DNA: TGCGCCAGCAGCCAAGATGATGGCGGTAACAATGAGCAGTTCTTC.

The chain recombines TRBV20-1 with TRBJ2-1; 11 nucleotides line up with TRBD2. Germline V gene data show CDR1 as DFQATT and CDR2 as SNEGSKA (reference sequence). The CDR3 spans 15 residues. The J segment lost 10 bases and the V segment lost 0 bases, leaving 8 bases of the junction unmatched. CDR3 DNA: TGCAGTGCTAGAGATCAGGCTAGCGGGAGGCCGGAGCAGTTCTTC. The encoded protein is CSARDQASGRPEQFF.

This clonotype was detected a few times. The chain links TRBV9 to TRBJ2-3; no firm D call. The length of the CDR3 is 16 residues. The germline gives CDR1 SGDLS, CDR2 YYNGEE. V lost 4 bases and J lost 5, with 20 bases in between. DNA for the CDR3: TGTGCCAGCAGCCCAACCGGGTCGGGCGTGGGAGATACGCAGTATTTT. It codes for CASSPTGSGVGDTQYF.

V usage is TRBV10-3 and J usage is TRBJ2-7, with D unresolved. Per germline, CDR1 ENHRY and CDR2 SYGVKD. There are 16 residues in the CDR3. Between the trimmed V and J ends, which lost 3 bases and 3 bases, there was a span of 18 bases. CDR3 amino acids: CAISDSDEETYYEQYF. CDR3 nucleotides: TGTGCCATCAGTGACTCGGACGAAGAAACCTACTACGAGCAGTACTTC.

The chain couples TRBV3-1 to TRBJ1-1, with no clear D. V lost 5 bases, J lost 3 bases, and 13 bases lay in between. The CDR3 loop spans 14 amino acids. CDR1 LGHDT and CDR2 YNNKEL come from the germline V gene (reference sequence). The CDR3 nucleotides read TGTGCCAGCAGCAAAACGGGGAGGGACACTGAAGCTTTCTTT. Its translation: CASSKTGRDTEAFF.

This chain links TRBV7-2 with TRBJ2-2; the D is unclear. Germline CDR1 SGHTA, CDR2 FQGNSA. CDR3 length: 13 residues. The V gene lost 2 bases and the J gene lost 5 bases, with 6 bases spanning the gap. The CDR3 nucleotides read TGTGCCAGCAGCTTATTCGCTACCGGGGAGCTGTTTTTT. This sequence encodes CASSLFATGELFF.

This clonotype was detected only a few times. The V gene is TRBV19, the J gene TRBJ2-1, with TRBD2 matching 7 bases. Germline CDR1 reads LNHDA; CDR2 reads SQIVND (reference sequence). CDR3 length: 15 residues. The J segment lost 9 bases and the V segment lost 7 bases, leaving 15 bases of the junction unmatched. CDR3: CASTPRGGLEAEQFF. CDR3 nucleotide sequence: TGTGCCAGTACCCCGAGGGGTGGACTAGAAGCTGAGCAGTTCTTC.

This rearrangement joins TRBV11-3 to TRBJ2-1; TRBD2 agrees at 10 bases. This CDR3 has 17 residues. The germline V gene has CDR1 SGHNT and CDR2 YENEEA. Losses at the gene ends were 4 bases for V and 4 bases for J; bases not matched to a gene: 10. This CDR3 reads CASSSPTGTSAYNEQFF. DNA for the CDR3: TGTGCCAGCAGCTCCCCCACGGGGACTAGCGCATACAATGAGCAGTTCTTC.

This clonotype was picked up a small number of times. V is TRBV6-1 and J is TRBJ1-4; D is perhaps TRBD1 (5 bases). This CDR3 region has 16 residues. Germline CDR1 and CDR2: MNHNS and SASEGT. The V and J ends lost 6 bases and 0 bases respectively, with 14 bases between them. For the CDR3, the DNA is TGTGCCAGCAGGGGGGGAATTTCGGCAACTAATGAAAAACTGTTTTTT. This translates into CASRGGISATNEKLFF.

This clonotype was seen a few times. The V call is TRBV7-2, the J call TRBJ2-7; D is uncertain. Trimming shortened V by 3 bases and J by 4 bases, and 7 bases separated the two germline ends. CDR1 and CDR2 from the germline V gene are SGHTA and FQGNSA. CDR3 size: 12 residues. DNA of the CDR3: TGTGCCAGCAGCTTTCCTCCTTACGAGCAGTACTTC. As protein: CASSFPPYEQYF. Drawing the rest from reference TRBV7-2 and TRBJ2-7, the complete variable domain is GAGVSQSPSNKVTEKGKDVELRCDPISGHTALYWYRQSLGQGLEFLIYFQGNSAPDKSGLPSDRFSAERTGGSVSTLTIQRTQQEDSAVYLCASSFPPYEQYFGPGTRLTVT.

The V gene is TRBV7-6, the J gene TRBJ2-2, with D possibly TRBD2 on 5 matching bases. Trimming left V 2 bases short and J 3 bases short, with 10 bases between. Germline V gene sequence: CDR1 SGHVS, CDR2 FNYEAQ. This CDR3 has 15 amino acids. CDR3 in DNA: TGTGCCAGCAGCTTAAGAGGGAGTTACACCGGGGAGCTGTTTTTT. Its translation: CASSLRGSYTGELFF. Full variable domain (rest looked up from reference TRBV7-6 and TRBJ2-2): GAGVSQSPRYKVTKRGQDVALRCDPISGHVSLYWYRQALGQGPEFLTYFNYEAQQDKSGLPNDRFSAERPEGSISTLTIQRTEQRDSAMYRCASSLRGSYTGELFFGEGSRLTVL.

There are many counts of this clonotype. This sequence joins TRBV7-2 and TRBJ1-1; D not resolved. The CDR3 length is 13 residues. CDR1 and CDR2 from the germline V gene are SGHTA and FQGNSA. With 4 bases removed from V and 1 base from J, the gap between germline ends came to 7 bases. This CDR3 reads CASSSQQNTEAFF. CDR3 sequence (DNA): TGTGCCAGCAGCTCTCAACAGAACACTGAAGCTTTCTTT.

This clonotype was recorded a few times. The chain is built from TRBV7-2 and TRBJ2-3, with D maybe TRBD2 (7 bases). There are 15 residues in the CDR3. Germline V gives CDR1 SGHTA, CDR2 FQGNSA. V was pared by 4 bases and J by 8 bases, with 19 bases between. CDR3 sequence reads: CASSYKMLAGATQYF. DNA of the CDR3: TGTGCCAGCAGCTACAAGATGTTGGCGGGGGCTACGCAGTATTTT.

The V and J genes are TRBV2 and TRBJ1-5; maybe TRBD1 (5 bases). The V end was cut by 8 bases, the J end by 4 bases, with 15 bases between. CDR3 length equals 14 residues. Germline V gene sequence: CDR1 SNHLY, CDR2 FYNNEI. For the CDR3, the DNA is TGTGCCAGCCGAAGGGGCGGGGTGAATCAGCCCCAGCATTTT. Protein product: CASRRGGVNQPQHF.

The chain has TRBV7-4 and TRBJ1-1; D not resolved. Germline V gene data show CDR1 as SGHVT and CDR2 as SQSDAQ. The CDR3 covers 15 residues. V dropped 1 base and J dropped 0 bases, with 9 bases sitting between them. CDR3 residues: CASSLVPSLNTEAFF. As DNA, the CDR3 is TGTGCCAGCAGCTTAGTTCCAAGTTTGAACACTGAAGCTTTCTTT.

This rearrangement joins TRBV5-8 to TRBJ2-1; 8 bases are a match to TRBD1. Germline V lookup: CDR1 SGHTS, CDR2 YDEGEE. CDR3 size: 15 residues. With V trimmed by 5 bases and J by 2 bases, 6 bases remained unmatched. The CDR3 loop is CASSGQGAAYNEQFF. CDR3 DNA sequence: TGTGCCAGCAGTGGTCAGGGGGCTGCCTACAATGAGCAGTTCTTC.

Written as DNA, the CDR3 is TGTGCCAGCAGAAGCTTTAACTATGGCTACACCTTC. Its protein product is CASRSFNYGYTF. The rearrangement joins TRBV2 to TRBJ1-2; D not certain. Germline values: CDR1 SNHLY, CDR2 FYNNEI. This CDR3 is 12 amino acids long. Trimming shortened V by 6 bases and J by 1 base, and 6 bases separated the two germline ends.

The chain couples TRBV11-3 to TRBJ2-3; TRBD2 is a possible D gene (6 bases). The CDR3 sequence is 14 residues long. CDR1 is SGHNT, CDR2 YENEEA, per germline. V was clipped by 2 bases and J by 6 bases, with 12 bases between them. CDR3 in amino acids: CASSLRGGFDTQYF. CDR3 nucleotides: TGTGCCAGCAGCTTAAGGGGAGGATTTGATACGCAGTATTTT.

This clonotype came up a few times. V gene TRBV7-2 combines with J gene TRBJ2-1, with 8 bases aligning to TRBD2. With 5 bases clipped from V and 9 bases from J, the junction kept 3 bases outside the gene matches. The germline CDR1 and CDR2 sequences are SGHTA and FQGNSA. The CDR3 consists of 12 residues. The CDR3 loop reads CASSALAAEQFF. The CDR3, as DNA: TGTGCCAGCAGCGCACTAGCGGCTGAGCAGTTCTTC.